These T cell receptor beta chains were read from a single sample in a study of cytomegalovirus exposure and HLA in healthy donors. Here immunoSEQ multiplex PCR was the method, and the copy in TCRdb shows in-frame clones only, minus some. Among some 130,000 clones listed, about three fifths were seen once. The sequenced material came from PBMCs. The receptors come from a man in his forties or fifties in good health and CMV-seropositive. Both conserved end residues are part of each CDR3. The D gene is left open where the match is weak. Rows give clone size only sometimes, using once, few, many, or a class for an expanded clone.

V	length	size	D	J	DNA	CDR3
TRBV27	17	.	TRBD2	TRBJ2-1	TGTGCCAGCAGCTTCGTTCCCGGGACTAGCGGGAGCATTGAGCAGTTCTTC	CASSFVPGTSGSIEQFF
TRBV6-5	12	once	TRBD1	TRBJ1-1	TGTGCCAGCAGTTCCAGGGGGCGTGAAGCTTTCTTT	CASSSRGREAFF
TRBV6-5	14	.	TRBD1	TRBJ2-7	TGTGCCAGCAGTTACAGGACAGGTGGCGGAGAGCAGTACTTC	CASSYRTGGGEQYF
TRBV19	16	few	.	TRBJ2-3	TGTGCCAGTAGTATCTTTTCTAGCGCTAGCACAGATACGCAGTATTTT	CASSIFSSASTDTQYF
TRBV7-2	14	.	TRBD1	TRBJ2-5	TGTGCCAGCAGCTCAAGTAACAGGGGGGAGACCCAGTACTTC	CASSSSNRGETQYF
TRBV7-2	15	.	TRBD1	TRBJ2-7	TGTGCCAGCAGCTTAGGGGGACAGATCTCCTACGAGCAGTACTTC	CASSLGGQISYEQYF
TRBV29-1	13	.	TRBD2	TRBJ2-1	TGCAGCGTTGATCCCGCTAGCGGGGGAGAGCAGTTCTTC	CSVDPASGGEQFF
TRBV5-4	15	.	TRBD1	TRBJ2-7	TGTGCCAGCAGCTTCCGCAGGGGGTCCTCCTACGAGCAGTACTTC	CASSFRRGSSYEQYF
TRBV19	16	.	TRBD1	TRBJ1-1	TGTGCCAGTAGCCCTTTGGACAGGGGGTTCAACACTGAAGCTTTCTTT	CASSPLDRGFNTEAFF
TRBV9	15	.	TRBD2	TRBJ2-7	TGTGCCAGCAGCGCGAGCGGGGGGAGCTCCTACGAGCAGTACTTC	CASSASGGSSYEQYF